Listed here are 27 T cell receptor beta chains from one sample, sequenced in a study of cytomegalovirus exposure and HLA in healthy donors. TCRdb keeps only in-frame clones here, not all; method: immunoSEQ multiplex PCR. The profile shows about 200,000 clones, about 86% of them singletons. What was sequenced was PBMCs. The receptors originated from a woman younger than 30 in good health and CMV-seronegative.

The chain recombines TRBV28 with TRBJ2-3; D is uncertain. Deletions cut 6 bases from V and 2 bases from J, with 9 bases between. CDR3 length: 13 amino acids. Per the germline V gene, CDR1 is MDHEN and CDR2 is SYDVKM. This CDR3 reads CASRGTDTDTQYF. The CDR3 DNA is TGTGCCAGCAGGGGCACGGACACAGATACGCAGTATTTT.

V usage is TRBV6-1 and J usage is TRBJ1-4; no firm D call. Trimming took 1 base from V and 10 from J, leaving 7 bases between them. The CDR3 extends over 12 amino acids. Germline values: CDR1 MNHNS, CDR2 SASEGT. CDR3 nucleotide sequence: TGTGCCAGCAGTGAAGGGGCCACAAAACTGTTTTTT. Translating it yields CASSEGATKLFF.

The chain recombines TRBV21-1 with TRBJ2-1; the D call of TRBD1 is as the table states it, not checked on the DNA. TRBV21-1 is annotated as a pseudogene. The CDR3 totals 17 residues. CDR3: CASSINCRQGNYNEQFF. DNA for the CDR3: TGTGCCAGCAGCATCAATTGCAGACAGGGAAACTACAATGAGCAGTTCTTC.

The CDR3 nucleotides are TGCGCCAGCAGCACCGGACCTAGCGGTAGTTCCTACGAGCAGTACTTC. This sequence encodes CASSTGPSGSSYEQYF. The genes are TRBV5-1 and TRBJ2-7; 7 bases map to TRBD2. Germline V gene lookup returns CDR1 SGHRS and CDR2 YFSETQ. With 4 bases clipped from V and 1 base from J, the junction kept 11 bases outside the gene matches. The CDR3 covers 16 residues.

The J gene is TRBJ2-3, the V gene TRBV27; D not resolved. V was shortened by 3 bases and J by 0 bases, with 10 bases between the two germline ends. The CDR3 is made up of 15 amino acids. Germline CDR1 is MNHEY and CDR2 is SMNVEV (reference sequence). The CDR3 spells CASSFLVSSTDTQYF. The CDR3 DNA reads TGTGCCAGCAGTTTCCTTGTTAGTAGCACAGATACGCAGTATTTT.

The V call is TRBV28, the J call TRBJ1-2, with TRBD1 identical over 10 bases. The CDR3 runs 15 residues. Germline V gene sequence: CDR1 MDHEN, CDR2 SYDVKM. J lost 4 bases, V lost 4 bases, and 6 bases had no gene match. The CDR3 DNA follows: TGTGCCAGCAGTTCGCGGGACAGGGGTGGCTATGGCTACACCTTC. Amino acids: CASSSRDRGGYGYTF.

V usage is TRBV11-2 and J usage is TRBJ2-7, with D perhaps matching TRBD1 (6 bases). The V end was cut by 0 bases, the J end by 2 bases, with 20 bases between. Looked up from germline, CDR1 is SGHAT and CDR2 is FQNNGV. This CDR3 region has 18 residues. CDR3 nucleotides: TGTGCCAGCAGCTTAGATCCATTGGGGGCGGGCCTGACCTACGAGCAGTACTTC. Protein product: CASSLDPLGAGLTYEQYF.

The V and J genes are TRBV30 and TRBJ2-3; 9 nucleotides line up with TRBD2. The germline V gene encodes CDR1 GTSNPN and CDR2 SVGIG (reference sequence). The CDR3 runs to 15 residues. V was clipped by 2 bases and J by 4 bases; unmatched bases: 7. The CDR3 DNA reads TGTGCCTGGAGTTACGGCGGGAGGGCCTCAGATACGCAGTATTTT. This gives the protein CAWSYGGRASDTQYF.

CDR3 in amino acids: CASSLGGQGAYNEQFF. The DNA of the CDR3 is TGTGCCAGCAGCTTAGGGGGACAGGGGGCATACAATGAGCAGTTCTTC. The chain links TRBV7-2 to TRBJ2-1, with TRBD1 matching 12 bases. Germline V gene data show CDR1 as SGHTA and CDR2 as FQGNSA. The CDR3 length is 16 residues. J gave up 4 bases and V 1 base, and 2 bases lay outside the gene matches. Full variable domain (missing parts from reference TRBV7-2 and TRBJ2-1): GAGVSQSPSNKVTEKGKDVELRCDPISGHTALYWYRQSLGQGLEFLIYFQGNSAPDKSGLPSDRFSAERTGGSVSTLTIQRTQQEDSAVYLCASSLGGQGAYNEQFFGPGTRLTVL.

In DNA, the CDR3 is TGTGCCAGCAACTACCCGGGGGACAGTGGCTACACCTTC. This sequence encodes CASNYPGDSGYTF. The rearrangement links TRBV28 to TRBJ1-2, with 7 positions matching TRBD1. The CDR3 extends over 13 amino acids. The V gene's germline CDR1 is MDHEN and CDR2 SYDVKM. V was pared by 7 bases and J by 7 bases, with 9 bases of the junction left unmatched.

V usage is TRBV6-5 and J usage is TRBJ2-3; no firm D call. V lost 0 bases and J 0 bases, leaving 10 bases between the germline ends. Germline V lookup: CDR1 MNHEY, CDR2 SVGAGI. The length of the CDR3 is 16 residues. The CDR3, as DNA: TGTGCCAGCAGTTACTCAGCCGCTACTAGCACAGATACGCAGTATTTT. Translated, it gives CASSYSAATSTDTQYF.

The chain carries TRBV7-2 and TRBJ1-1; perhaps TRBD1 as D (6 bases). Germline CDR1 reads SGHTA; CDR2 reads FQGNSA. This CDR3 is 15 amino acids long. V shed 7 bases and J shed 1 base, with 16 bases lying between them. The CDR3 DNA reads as TGTGCCAGCACCCGTAGTTCCAGGGGGAACACTGAAGCTTTCTTT. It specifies CASTRSSRGNTEAFF. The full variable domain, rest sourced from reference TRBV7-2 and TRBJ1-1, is GAGVSQSPSNKVTEKGKDVELRCDPISGHTALYWYRQSLGQGLEFLIYFQGNSAPDKSGLPSDRFSAERTGGSVSTLTIQRTQQEDSAVYLCASTRSSRGNTEAFFGQGTRLTVV.

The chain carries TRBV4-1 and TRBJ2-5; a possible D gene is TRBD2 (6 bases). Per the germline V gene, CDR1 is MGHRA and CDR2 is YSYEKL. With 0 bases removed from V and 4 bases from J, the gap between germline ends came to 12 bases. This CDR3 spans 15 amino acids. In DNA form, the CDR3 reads TGCGCCAGCAGCCAAGATCTAGGGACTGGAGAGACCCAGTACTTC. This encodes CASSQDLGTGETQYF.

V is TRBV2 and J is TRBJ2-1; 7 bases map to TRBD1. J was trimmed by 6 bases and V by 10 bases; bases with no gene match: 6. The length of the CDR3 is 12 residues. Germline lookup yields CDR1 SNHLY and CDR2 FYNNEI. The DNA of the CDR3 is TGTGCCACCCAGGGGGACATCAATGAGCAGTTCTTC. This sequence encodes CATQGDINEQFF.

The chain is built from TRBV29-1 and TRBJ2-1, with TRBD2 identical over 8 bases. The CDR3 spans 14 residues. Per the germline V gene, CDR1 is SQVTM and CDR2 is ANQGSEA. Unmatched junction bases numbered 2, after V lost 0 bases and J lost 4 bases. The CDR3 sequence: CSVEDQREYNEQFF. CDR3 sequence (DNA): TGCAGCGTTGAAGATCAGCGGGAGTACAATGAGCAGTTCTTC.

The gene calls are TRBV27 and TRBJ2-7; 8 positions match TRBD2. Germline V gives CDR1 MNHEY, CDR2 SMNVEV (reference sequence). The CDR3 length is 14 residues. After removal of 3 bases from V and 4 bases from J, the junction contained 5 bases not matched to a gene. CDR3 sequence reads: CASSFTAGAYEQYF. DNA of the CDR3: TGTGCCAGCAGTTTTACAGCGGGAGCGTACGAGCAGTACTTC.

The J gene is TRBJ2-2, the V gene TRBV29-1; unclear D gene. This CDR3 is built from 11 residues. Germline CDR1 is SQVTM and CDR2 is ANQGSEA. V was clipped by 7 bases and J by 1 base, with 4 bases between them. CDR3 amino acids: CSGRNTGELFF. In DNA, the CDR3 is TGCAGCGGGAGGAACACCGGGGAGCTGTTTTTT.

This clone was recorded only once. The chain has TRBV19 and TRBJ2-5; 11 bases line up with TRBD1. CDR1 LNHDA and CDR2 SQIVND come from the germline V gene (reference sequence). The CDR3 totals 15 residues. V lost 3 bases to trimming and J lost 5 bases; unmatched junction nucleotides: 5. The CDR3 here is CASSIWTGGDETQYF. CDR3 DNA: TGTGCCAGTAGTATTTGGACAGGGGGCGACGAGACCCAGTACTTC.

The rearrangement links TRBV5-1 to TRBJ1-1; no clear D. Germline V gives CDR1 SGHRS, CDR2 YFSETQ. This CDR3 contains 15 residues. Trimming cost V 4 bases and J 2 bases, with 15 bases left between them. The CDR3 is CASSPPFGFNTEAFF. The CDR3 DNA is TGCGCCAGCAGCCCCCCCTTCGGGTTCAACACTGAAGCTTTCTTT.

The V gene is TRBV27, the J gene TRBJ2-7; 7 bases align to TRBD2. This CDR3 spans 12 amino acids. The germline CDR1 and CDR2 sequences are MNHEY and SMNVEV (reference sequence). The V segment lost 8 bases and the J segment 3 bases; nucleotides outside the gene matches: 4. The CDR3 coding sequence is TGTGCCAGCTCGGGGGGTAACTACGAGCAGTACTTC. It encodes CASSGGNYEQYF.

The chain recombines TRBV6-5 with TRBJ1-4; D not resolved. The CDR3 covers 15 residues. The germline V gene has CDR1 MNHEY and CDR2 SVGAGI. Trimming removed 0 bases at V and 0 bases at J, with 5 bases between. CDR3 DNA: TGTGCCAGCAGTTACTCCCCGGCAACTAATGAAAAACTGTTTTTT. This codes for CASSYSPATNEKLFF.

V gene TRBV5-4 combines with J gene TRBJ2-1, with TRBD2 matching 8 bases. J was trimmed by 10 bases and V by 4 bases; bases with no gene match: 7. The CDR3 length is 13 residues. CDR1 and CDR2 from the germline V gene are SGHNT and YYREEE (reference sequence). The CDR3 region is CASSQGLGGEQFF. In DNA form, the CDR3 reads TGTGCCAGCAGCCAGGGACTAGGGGGGGAGCAGTTCTTC.

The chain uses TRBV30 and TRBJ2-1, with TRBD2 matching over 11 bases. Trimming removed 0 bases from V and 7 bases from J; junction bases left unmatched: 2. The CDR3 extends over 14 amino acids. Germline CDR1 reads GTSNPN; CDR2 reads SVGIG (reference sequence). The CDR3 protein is CAWSVLAGENEQFF. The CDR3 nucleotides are TGTGCCTGGAGTGTACTAGCGGGAGAGAATGAGCAGTTCTTC.

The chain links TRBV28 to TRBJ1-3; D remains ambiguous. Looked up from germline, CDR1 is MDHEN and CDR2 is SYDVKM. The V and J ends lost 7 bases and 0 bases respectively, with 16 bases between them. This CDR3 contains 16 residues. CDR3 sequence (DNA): TGTGCCAGCACTCCCGCGGGCGGTTACTCTGGAAACACCATATATTTT. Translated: CASTPAGGYSGNTIYF. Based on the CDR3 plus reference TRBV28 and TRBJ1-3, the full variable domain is DVKVTQSSRYLVKRTGEKVFLECVQDMDHENMFWYRQDPGLGLRLIYFSYDVKMKEKGDIPEGYSVSREKKERFSLILESASTNQTSMYLCASTPAGGYSGNTIYFGEGSWLTVV.

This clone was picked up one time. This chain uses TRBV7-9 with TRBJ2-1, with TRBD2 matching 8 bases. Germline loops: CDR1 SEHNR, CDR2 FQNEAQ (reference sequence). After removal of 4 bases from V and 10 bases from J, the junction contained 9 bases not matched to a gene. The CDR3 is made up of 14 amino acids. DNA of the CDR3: TGTGCCAGCAGCTACGGGAGGGAGAATATAGAGCAGTTCTTC. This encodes CASSYGRENIEQFF.

The CDR3: CASTPGQGQEGGNQPQHF. CDR3 coding DNA: TGTGCCAGTACGCCGGGACAGGGACAAGAAGGGGGCAATCAGCCCCAGCATTTT. The chain employs TRBV7-3 and TRBJ1-5; 9 nucleotides line up with TRBD1. CDR1 is SGHTA and CDR2 is FQGTGA in the germline V gene. This CDR3 spans 18 amino acids. Unmatched junction bases numbered 17, after V lost 9 bases and J lost 2 bases.

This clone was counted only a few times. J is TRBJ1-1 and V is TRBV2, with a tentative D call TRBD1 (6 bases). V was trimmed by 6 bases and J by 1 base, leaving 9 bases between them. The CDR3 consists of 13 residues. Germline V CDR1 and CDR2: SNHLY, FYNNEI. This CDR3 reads CASRDSGNTEAFF. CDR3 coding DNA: TGTGCCAGCAGGGACAGTGGGAACACTGAAGCTTTCTTT.